This T cell receptor beta chain was found in a study of CD8 T cells in Susac syndrome. Study outcomes and limitations: Only a relatively small number of individuals were included in the TCR sequencing and HLA analysis.

Negative isolation was applied to CD8+ and CD4+ T cells, and FACS enrichment was applied to TEMRA cells. As for this clonotype: Antigen specificity is unknown. One junction end disagrees with the germline gene, perhaps due to a read error.

cDNA came from about 0.51 to 1 ug RNA primed by random hexamers. The amplification used immunoSEQ multiplex PCR on TCR beta CDR3; it spanned 54 Vbeta and 13 Jbeta. TCRdb analysed the immunoSEQ multiplex PCR reads with MiXCR anew, one entry per CDR3 protein. The table includes hundreds of thousands of distinct CDR3 sequences, around 83% detected once. The specimen sequenced was CD8+ T cells from PBMCs. This clonotype was obtained from a human donor with multiple sclerosis.

CDR3 residues: CASSLGSWGGAYEQHF. CDR3 nucleotide sequence: TGTGCCAGCAGCCTGGGTTCGTGGGGGGGCGCCTACGAGCAGCACTTC. This chain uses TRBV11-2 with TRBJ2-7, with D possibly matching TRBD2 (7 bases). The CDR3 consists of 16 residues. Germline values: CDR1 SGHAT, CDR2 FQNNGV.